Presented here are 10 T cell receptor beta chains from one specimen sequenced in a study of metastatic and nonmetastatic thyroid tumors. Treatment of any kind had been given to no patient before thyroid surgery. TCRdb re-clonotyped the PCR reads through MiXCR. This table has over 25,000 clones, 15% appearing once. Specimen: blood. The receptors come from a male donor with papillary thyroid cancer or a benign thyroid nodule (not recorded which). Some clones in this sample may be carry-over from other donors' samples.

This clone was seen ten or more times. The chain carries TRBV2 and TRBJ2-1, with a weak D call TRBD2 (5 bases). Trimming took off 0 bases at V and 6 bases at J, with 9 bases between the two ends. The CDR3 has 14 amino acids. Germline lookup yields CDR1 SNHLY and CDR2 FYNNEI. CDR3 DNA: TGTGCCAGCAGTGAAGCCGGAGGTTTCAATGAGCAGTTCTTC. Its translation: CASSEAGGFNEQFF. Drawing the rest from reference TRBV2 and TRBJ2-1, the complete variable domain is EPEVTQTPSHQVTQMGQEVILRCVPISNHLYFYWYRQILGQKVEFLVSFYNNEISEKSEIFDDQFSVERPDGSNFTLKIRSTKLEDSAMYFCASSEAGGFNEQFFGPGTRLTVL.

This clone occurred a few times. The CDR3 does not close with the conserved phenylalanine or tryptophan, likely indicating a read error. V gene TRBV27 combines with J gene TRBJ2-7, with D possibly matching TRBD1 (6 bases). CDR1 MNHEY and CDR2 SMNVEV come from the germline V gene (reference sequence). V dropped 5 bases and J dropped 4 bases, with 15 bases sitting between them. CDR3 length equals 14 residues. The CDR3 region is CASSPRQDTYEQYL. DNA of the CDR3: TGTGCCAGCAGTCCCAGACAGGATACTTACGAGCAGTACCTC.

This clone came up many times. The V call is TRBV4-1, the J call TRBJ1-6, with D possibly being TRBD1 (6 bases). In germline, CDR1 is MGHRA, CDR2 YSYEKL. The CDR3 extends over 16 amino acids. V lost 0 bases and J 10 bases, leaving 16 bases between the germline ends. Here the CDR3 reads CASSQDPGVQGSPLHF. The DNA for the CDR3 is TGCGCCAGCAGCCAAGATCCGGGGGTCCAGGGGTCACCCCTCCACTTT.

This clone was detected many times. The rearrangement links TRBV19 to TRBJ2-5; TRBD1 matches at 8 bases. The length of the CDR3 is 17 residues. With V trimmed by 4 bases and J by 5 bases, 15 bases remained unmatched. Germline V gene data show CDR1 as LNHDA and CDR2 as SQIVND (reference sequence). The CDR3 sequence is CASSSIWAGGLLETQYF. The DNA of the CDR3 is TGTGCCAGTAGTAGTATTTGGGCAGGGGGCTTGTTGGAGACCCAGTACTTC.

In this sample, this clone turned up many times. This rearrangement joins TRBV5-4 to TRBJ2-7; D is possibly TRBD1 or TRBD2 (6 bases each). CDR3 size: 18 residues. Germline lookup yields CDR1 SGHNT and CDR2 YYREEE (reference sequence). V was pared by 0 bases and J by 0 bases, with 19 bases between. This chain's CDR3 is CASSLGSQGGGLSYEQYF. The CDR3, as DNA: TGTGCCAGCAGCTTGGGGTCCCAAGGGGGAGGCCTCTCCTACGAGCAGTACTTC. Using reference TRBV5-4 and TRBJ2-7 for the parts outside the CDR3, the full variable domain is ETGVTQSPTHLIKTRGQQVTLRCSSQSGHNTVSWYQQALGQGPQFIFQYYREEENGRGNFPPRFSGLQFPNYSSELNVNALELDDSALYLCASSLGSQGGGLSYEQYFGPGTRLTVT.

This clone has more than one count but fewer than ten. This sequence may be a read error, since a much larger clone differs from it by one base. This chain connects TRBV29-1 to TRBJ1-1; D remains unclear. V was shortened by 0 bases and J by 4 bases, with 9 bases between the two germline ends. The germline gives CDR1 SQVTM, CDR2 ANQGSEA. This CDR3 has 13 residues. The CDR3 spells CSVEEATATEAFF. CDR3 coding DNA: TGCAGCGTTGAAGAGGCGACGGCCACTGAAGCTTTCTTT.

Relative to its sample, this clone is medium-sized (0.01 to 0.1%). The chain employs TRBV7-8 and TRBJ2-7; TRBD2 matches 9 bases. In germline, CDR1 is SGHVS, CDR2 FQNEAQ. Trimming cost V 5 bases and J 3 bases; bases outside gene matches: 8. This CDR3 comprises 15 residues. The CDR3 reads CASSDVAGDVYEQYF. Here the CDR3 DNA reads TGTGCCAGCAGCGACGTAGCGGGAGACGTCTACGAGCAGTACTTC.

This clone was seen repeatedly, ten times or more. The chain recombines TRBV7-6 with TRBJ2-3; 10 bases agree with TRBD1. V gave up 5 bases and J gave up 5 bases; unmatched junction bases: 10. Per the germline V gene, CDR1 is SGHVS and CDR2 is FNYEAQ. The CDR3 is 16 residues long. CDR3 nucleotides: TGTGCCAGCAGCCCACGAGAGGACAGGGGGATAGATACGCAGTATTTT. Translating gives CASSPREDRGIDTQYF. Filled out from reference TRBV7-6 and TRBJ2-3, the complete variable domain reads GAGVSQSPRYKVTKRGQDVALRCDPISGHVSLYWYRQALGQGPEFLTYFNYEAQQDKSGLPNDRFSAERPEGSISTLTIQRTEQRDSAMYRCASSPREDRGIDTQYFGPGTRLTVL.

This sequence joins TRBV11-1 and TRBJ1-1, with unresolved D. The germline V gene has CDR1 SGHAT and CDR2 FQDESV (reference sequence). V lost 4 bases to trimming and J lost 5 bases, with 11 bases between them. The CDR3 consists of 13 residues. The CDR3 DNA is TGTGCCAGCAGCTCCGCGGGAGGGACTGAAGCTTTCTTT. Protein: CASSSAGGTEAFF. Combining the CDR3 with reference TRBV11-1 and TRBJ1-1 gives the whole variable domain EAEVAQSPRYKITEKSQAVAFWCDPISGHATLYWYRQILGQGPELLVQFQDESVVDDSQLPKDRFSAERLKGVDSTLKIQPAELGDSAMYLCASSSAGGTEAFFGQGTRLTVV.

In DNA, the CDR3 is TGTGCCAGCAGCCTCCTAGCGGGGGTCAATACGCAGTATTTT. Its translation: CASSLLAGVNTQYF. The genes are TRBV7-2 and TRBJ2-3, with 10 bases matching TRBD2. This CDR3 region has 14 residues. Germline values: CDR1 SGHTA, CDR2 FQGNSA. The V segment lost 5 bases and the J segment 7 bases; nucleotides outside the gene matches: 6.